A few counts support the clone carrying this T cell receptor beta chain. These data come from a study of blood T cell repertoires in COVID-19. Study summary: Acute and convalescent COVID-19 samples came from the United States, Italy and Spain. In each case, the material was cDNA or gDNA derived from T cells, B-cell-depleted T cells, or PBMCs.

Germline lookup yields CDR1 LGHDT and CDR2 YNNKEL (reference sequence). CDR3 length equals 15 residues. V gave up 7 bases and J gave up 3 bases, with 15 bases separating them. Authors' analysis steps: Counts of nucleated cells, estimated from reference gene primer amplification, were obtained. Sequencing used immunoSEQ multiplex PCR; TCRdb keeps in-frame clones, though not all of them. V and J calls plus clone size are reproduced from that table; the DNA served to infer D and trimming. The table lists 60,000 to 75,000 clones, roughly 91% of them singletons, with around 1.3% in the top ten. The chain is built from TRBV3-1 (or the pseudogene TRBV3-2) and TRBJ2-2, with D unresolved. The sequence was collected from a human donor in a cohort sampled during active COVID-19. The source material was peripheral blood. CDR3 DNA: TGTGCCAGCACCCCCGGAGCATCCGACACCGGGGAGCTGTTTTTT. This sequence encodes CASTPGASDTGELFF.